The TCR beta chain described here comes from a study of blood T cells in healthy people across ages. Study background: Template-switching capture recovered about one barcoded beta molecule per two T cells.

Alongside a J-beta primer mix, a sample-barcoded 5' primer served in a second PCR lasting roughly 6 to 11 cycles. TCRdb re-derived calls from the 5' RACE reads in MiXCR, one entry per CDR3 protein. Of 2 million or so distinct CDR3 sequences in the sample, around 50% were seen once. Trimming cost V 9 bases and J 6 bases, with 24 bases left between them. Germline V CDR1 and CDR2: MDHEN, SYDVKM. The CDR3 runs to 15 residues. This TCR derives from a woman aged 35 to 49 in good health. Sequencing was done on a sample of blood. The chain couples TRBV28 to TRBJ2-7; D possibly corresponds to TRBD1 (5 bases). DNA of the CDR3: TGTGCCAGTTCGGTGGCAGGGTCTTCGATCGGCGAGCAGTACTTC. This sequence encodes CASSVAGSSIGEQYF.